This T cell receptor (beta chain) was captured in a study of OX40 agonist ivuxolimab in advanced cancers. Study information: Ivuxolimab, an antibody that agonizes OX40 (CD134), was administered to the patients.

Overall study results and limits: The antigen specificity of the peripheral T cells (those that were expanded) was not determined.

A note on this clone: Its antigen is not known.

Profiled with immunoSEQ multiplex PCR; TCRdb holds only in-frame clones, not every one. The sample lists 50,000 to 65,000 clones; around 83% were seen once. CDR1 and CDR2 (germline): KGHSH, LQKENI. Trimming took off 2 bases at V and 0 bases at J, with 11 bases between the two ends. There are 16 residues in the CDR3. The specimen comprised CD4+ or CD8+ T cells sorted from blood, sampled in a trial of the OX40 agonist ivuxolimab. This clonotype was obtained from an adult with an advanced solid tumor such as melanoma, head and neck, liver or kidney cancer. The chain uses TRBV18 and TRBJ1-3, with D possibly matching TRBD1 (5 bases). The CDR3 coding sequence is TGTGCCAGCTCACCATCCCAGGGCTCCTCTGGAAACACCATATATTTT. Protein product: CASSPSQGSSGNTIYF. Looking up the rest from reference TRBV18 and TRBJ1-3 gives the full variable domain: NAGVMQNPRHLVRRRGQEARLRCSPMKGHSHVYWYRQLPEEGLKFMVYLQKENIIDESGMPKERFSAEFPKEGPSILRIQQVVRGDSAAYFCASSPSQGSSGNTIYFGEGSWLTVV.